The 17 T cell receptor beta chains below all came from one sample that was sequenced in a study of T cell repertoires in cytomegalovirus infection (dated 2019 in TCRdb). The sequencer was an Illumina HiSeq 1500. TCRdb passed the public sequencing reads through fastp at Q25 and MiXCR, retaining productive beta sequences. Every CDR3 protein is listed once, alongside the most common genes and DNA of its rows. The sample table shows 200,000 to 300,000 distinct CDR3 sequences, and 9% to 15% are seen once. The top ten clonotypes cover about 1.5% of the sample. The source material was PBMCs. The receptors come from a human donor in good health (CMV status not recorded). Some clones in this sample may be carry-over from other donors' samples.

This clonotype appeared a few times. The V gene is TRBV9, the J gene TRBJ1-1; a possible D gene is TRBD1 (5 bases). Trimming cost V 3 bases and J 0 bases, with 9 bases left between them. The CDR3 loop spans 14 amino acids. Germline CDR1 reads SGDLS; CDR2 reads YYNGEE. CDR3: CASSAGPLNTEAFF. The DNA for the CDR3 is TGTGCCAGCAGCGCAGGGCCGCTGAACACTGAAGCTTTCTTT.

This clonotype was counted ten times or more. The CDR3 region is CASSLAPHVGSYGYTF. The CDR3 DNA sequence: TGTGCCAGCAGTTTAGCGCCCCACGTGGGGTCCTATGGCTACACCTTC. This chain joins TRBV12-3 or TRBV12-4 and TRBJ1-2; no clear D. V dropped 0 bases and J dropped 4 bases, with 15 bases sitting between them. The CDR3 extends over 16 amino acids.

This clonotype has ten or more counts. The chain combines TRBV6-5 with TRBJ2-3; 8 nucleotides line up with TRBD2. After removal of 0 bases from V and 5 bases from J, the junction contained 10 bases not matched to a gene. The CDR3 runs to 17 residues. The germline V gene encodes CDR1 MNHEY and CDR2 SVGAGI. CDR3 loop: CASSYSSSGGLGDTQYF. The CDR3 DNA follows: TGTGCCAGCAGTTACTCATCATCGGGAGGGCTGGGAGATACGCAGTATTTT.

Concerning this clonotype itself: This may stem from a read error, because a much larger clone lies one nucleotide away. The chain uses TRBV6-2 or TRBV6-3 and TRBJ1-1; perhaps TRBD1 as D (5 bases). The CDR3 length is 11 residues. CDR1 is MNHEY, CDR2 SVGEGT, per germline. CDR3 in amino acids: CVSSRQTEAFF. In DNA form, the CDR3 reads TGTGTCAGCAGTAGACAGACTGAAGCTTTCTTT.

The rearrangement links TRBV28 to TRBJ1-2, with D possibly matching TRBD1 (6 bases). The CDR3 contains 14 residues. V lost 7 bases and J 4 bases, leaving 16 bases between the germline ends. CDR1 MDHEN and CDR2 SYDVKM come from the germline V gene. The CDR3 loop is CASTAPAGVYGYTF. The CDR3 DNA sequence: TGTGCCAGCACCGCCCCTGCAGGGGTCTATGGCTACACCTTC.

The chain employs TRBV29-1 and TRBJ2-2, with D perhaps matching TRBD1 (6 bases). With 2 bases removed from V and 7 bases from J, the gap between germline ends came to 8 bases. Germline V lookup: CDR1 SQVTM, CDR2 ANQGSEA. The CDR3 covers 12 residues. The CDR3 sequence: CSVERQVGELFF. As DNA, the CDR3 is TGCAGCGTTGAAAGACAGGTCGGGGAGCTGTTTTTT.

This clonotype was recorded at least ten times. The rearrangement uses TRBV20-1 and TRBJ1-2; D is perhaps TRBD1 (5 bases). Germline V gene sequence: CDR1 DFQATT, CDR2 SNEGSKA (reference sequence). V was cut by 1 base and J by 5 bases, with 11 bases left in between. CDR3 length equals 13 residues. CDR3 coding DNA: TGCAGTGCTAGAGGAGGGGCAGGGTATGGCTACACCTTC. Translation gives CSARGGAGYGYTF.

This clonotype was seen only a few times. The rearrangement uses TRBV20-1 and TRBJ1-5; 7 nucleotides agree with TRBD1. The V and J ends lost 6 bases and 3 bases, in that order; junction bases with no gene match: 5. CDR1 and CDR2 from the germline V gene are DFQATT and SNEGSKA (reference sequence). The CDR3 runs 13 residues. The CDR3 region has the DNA TGCAGTGCACGAGACAGGGCCAATCAGCCCCAGCATTTT. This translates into CSARDRANQPQHF.

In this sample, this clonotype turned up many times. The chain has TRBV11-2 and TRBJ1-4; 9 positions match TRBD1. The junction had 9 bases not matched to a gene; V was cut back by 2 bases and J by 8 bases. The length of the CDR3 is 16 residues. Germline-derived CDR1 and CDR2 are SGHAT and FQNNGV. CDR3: CASSLLSGQGNEKLFF. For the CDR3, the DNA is TGTGCCAGCAGCTTATTGTCGGGACAGGGAAACGAAAAACTGTTTTTT. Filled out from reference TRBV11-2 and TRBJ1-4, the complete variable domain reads EAGVAQSPRYKIIEKRQSVAFWCNPISGHATLYWYQQILGQGPKLLIQFQNNGVVDDSQLPKDRFSAERLKGVDSTLKIQPAKLEDSAVYLCASSLLSGQGNEKLFFGSGTQLSVL.

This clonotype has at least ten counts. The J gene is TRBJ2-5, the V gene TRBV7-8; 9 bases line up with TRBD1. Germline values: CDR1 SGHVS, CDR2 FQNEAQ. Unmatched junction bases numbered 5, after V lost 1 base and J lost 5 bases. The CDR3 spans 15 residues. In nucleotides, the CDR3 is TGTGCCAGCAGCTTAGTACAGGGGGCGGTGGAGACCCAGTACTTC. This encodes CASSLVQGAVETQYF.

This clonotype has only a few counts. The CDR3 sequence is CASSRGGLGTEAFF. For the CDR3, the DNA is TGTGCCAGTAGTCGGGGGGGCCTGGGCACTGAAGCTTTCTTT. The V call is TRBV19, the J call TRBJ1-1; TRBD1 is a possible D gene (6 bases). This CDR3 has 14 amino acids. Trimming removed 5 bases at V and 4 bases at J, with 14 bases between. CDR1 is LNHDA, CDR2 SQIVND, per germline (reference sequence).

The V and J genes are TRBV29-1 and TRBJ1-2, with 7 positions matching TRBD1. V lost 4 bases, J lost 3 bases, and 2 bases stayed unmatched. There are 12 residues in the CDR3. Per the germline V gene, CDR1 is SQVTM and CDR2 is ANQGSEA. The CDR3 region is CSVGQGDYGYTF. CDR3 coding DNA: TGCAGCGTTGGACAGGGAGACTATGGCTACACCTTC.

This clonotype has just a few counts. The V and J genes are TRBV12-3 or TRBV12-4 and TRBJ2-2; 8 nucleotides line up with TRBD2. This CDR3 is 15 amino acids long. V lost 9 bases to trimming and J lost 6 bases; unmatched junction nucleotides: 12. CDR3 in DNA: TGTGCCAGTACAACACTAGCGGCCGGGGCCGGGGAGCTGTTTTTT. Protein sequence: CASTTLAAGAGELFF.

The CDR3 protein is CASSIEGALKNIQYF. In nucleotides, the CDR3 is TGTGCCAGTAGTATAGAGGGGGCATTGAAAAACATTCAGTACTTC. J is TRBJ2-4 and V is TRBV19, with a possible D match to TRBD1 (6 bases). This CDR3 contains 15 residues. V lost 0 bases and J lost 4, with 10 bases in between. Germline V gene sequence: CDR1 LNHDA, CDR2 SQIVND (reference sequence).

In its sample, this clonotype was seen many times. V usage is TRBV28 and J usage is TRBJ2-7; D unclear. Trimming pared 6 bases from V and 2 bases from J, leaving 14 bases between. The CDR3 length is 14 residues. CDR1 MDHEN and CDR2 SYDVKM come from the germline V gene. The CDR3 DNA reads TGTGCCAGCAGACAGCGCGGAACCCCCTACGAGCAGTACTTC. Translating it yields CASRQRGTPYEQYF.

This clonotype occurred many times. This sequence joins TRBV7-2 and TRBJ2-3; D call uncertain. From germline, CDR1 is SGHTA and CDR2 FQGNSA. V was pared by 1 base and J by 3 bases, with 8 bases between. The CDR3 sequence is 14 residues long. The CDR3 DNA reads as TGTGCCAGCAGCTTAGAGACCGCGACAGATACGCAGTATTTT. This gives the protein CASSLETATDTQYF.

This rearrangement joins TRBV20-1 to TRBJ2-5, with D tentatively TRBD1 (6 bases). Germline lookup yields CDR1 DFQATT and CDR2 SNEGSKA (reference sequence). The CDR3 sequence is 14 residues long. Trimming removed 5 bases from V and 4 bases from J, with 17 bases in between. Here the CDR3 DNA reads TGCAGTGCTCTAAGGACAGCCATGACAGAGACCCAGTACTTC. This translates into CSALRTAMTETQYF.